The 6 T cell receptor beta chains given below trace back to one sample, sequenced in a study of OX40 agonist ivuxolimab in advanced cancers. The method was immunoSEQ multiplex PCR; TCRdb's version includes in-frame clones alone and lacks a portion of them. This sample carries tens of thousands of clones, about 92% of them seen once, and the ten largest clones take about 9.1%. Sequenced material: CD4+ or CD8+ T cells sorted from blood, taken in a trial of the OX40 agonist ivuxolimab. The receptors were sampled from an adult with an advanced solid tumor such as melanoma, head and neck, liver or kidney cancer.

In this sample, this clone turned up once. This rearrangement joins TRBV4-1 to TRBJ2-7; tentatively, D is TRBD2 (7 bases). Germline V gives CDR1 MGHRA, CDR2 YSYEKL. Between the trimmed V and J ends, which lost 1 base and 2 bases, there was a span of 15 bases. This CDR3 region has 16 residues. CDR3 amino acids: CASSQVLAGAAYEQYF. The CDR3 region has the DNA TGCGCCAGCAGCCAAGTGTTGGCGGGGGCCGCCTACGAGCAGTACTTC.

V gene TRBV9 combines with J gene TRBJ1-1; 8 nucleotides line up with TRBD1. The CDR3 spans 15 residues. V gave up 0 bases and J gave up 5 bases; unmatched junction bases: 6. Germline-derived CDR1 and CDR2 are SGDLS and YYNGEE. CDR3: CASSVEGQEGTEAFF. CDR3 DNA: TGTGCCAGCAGCGTAGAGGGACAGGAGGGGACTGAAGCTTTCTTT.

This chain links TRBV7-6 with TRBJ1-4, with D perhaps matching TRBD1 (5 bases). The CDR3 loop spans 14 amino acids. The germline CDR1 and CDR2 sequences are SGHVS and FNYEAQ. The V gene lost 0 bases and the J gene lost 10 bases, with 12 bases spanning the gap. The CDR3 DNA reads TGTGCCAGCAGCTTAGCCGGGGGTGACGGAAAACTGTTTTTT. This codes for CASSLAGGDGKLFF.

V and J are TRBV7-9 and TRBJ2-5; TRBD2 is a possible D gene (5 bases). Germline V gene data show CDR1 as SEHNR and CDR2 as FQNEAQ (reference sequence). Deletions cut 1 base from V and 5 bases from J, with 11 bases between. This CDR3 region has 14 residues. CDR3 residues: CASSLDPSQETQYF. Here the CDR3 DNA reads TGTGCCAGCAGCTTAGACCCTAGCCAGGAGACCCAGTACTTC.

The CDR3 nucleotides read TGTGCCAGCAGCTCCTTACAGGGGGGCTACACCTTC. Protein product: CASSSLQGGYTF. J is TRBJ1-2 and V is TRBV5-6; 7 nucleotides line up with TRBD1. The ends lost 3 bases at V and 8 bases at J; junction bases unmatched: 4. The CDR3 spans 12 residues. Germline CDR1 is SGHDT and CDR2 is YYEEEE.

This chain links TRBV5-5 with TRBJ1-6, with unresolved D. The germline V gene has CDR1 SGHKS and CDR2 YYEKEE (reference sequence). The germline V and J ends were trimmed by 2 bases and 0 bases, with 6 bases remaining between them. The CDR3 has 15 amino acids. The CDR3 DNA follows: TGTGCCAGCAGCTTTGAGAGCTCCTATAATTCACCCCTCCACTTT. Its protein is CASSFESSYNSPLHF.